This T cell receptor (beta chain) appears in the sequencing data of a study of T cells in tumors after PD-1 blockade. Whole-study findings and limits: Expanded exhausted CD8+ clones after therapy were mostly novel clonotypes.

Sequencing used immunoSEQ multiplex PCR; TCRdb keeps in-frame clones, though not all of them. The sample contains about 7,700 clones, around 74% of which appear only once. Concerning this clone itself: The antigen is not known.

The receptor was derived from a human donor with basal cell carcinoma. The sample here was tumor tissue, taken after anti-PD-1 treatment.

This chain's CDR3 is CASSGEGSGANVLTF. The CDR3 bases are TGTGCCAGCAGTGGGGAGGGGTCTGGGGCCAACGTCCTGACTTTC. The chain employs TRBV2 and TRBJ2-6; 7 bases align to TRBD2. V gave up 4 bases and J gave up 1 base; unmatched junction bases: 1. Germline loops: CDR1 SNHLY, CDR2 FYNNEI. The CDR3 is made up of 15 amino acids. The whole variable domain, filled in from reference TRBV2 and TRBJ2-6, reads EPEVTQTPSHQVTQMGQEVILRCVPISNHLYFYWYRQILGQKVEFLVSFYNNEISEKSEIFDDQFSVERPDGSNFTLKIRSTKLEDSAMYFCASSGEGSGANVLTFGAGSRLTVL.